The text below deals with one T cell receptor (beta chain). The V gene's germline CDR1 is SGHDN and CDR2 FVKESK. The CDR3 has 14 residues. The ends were cut back, 1 base at V and 4 bases at J, with 7 bases in the middle. The sample comes from a study of T cells after yellow fever vaccination. A single record per CDR3 protein comes from TCRdb applying MiXCR to the 5' RACE reads. The data show some 500,000 distinct CDR3 sequences, with approximately 15% seen just once and over 13% held by the top ten. The chain joins TRBV14 to TRBJ2-2; D is unclear. Sequences were derived from PBMCs, sampled on the day of the yellow fever booster vaccination. This receptor was obtained from a man aged 25-45 years who received the YFV17D yellow fever vaccine. The CDR3 DNA sequence: TGTGCCAGCAGCCAAGTAATAGGCACCGGGGAGCTGTTTTTT. It yields the protein CASSQVIGTGELFF. The complete variable domain, with remaining parts taken from reference TRBV14 and TRBJ2-2, reads EAGVTQFPSHSVIEKGQTVTLRCDPISGHDNLYWYRRVMGKEIKFLLHFVKESKQDESGMPNNRFLAERTGGTYSTLKVQPAELEDSGVYFCASSQVIGTGELFFGEGSRLTVL.